This T cell receptor beta chain stems from a study of Graves' ophthalmopathy and Graves' hyperthyroidism. Study-level points and caveats: Forecasting of ophthalmopathy progression by the model achieved around 71% sensitivity and less than 80% specificity. Thyroid clonotypes that were expanded above 0.001 frequency mostly also appeared in blood.

In this sample, this clonotype turned up many times. Its antigen is not identified. The V end was cut by 6 bases, the J end by 7 bases, with 24 bases between. This CDR3 has 16 residues. Diagnosis used clinical symptoms, serum thyroxine, TRAb, thyroid ultrasound and orbital computed tomography. RNA transcripts yielded amplified TCR beta CDR3 regions. HTBI primers served in a first-round RT-PCR, which a second-round multiplex PCR followed. Each CDR3 protein gets one entry after TCRdb re-called the multiplex PCR reads with MiXCR. The sample contains roughly 480,000 distinct CDR3 sequences, around 14% of which appear only once.

The sample consisted of blood. The rearrangement links TRBV12-3 or TRBV12-4 to TRBJ2-5; a possible D gene is TRBD2 (5 bases). The TCR was taken from a woman in her twenties or thirties with Graves' ophthalmopathy. This CDR3 is CASSPRTRAKFGTQYF. The CDR3 nucleotides read TGTGCCAGCAGCCCCCGGACGAGGGCAAAGTTTGGGACCCAGTACTTC.